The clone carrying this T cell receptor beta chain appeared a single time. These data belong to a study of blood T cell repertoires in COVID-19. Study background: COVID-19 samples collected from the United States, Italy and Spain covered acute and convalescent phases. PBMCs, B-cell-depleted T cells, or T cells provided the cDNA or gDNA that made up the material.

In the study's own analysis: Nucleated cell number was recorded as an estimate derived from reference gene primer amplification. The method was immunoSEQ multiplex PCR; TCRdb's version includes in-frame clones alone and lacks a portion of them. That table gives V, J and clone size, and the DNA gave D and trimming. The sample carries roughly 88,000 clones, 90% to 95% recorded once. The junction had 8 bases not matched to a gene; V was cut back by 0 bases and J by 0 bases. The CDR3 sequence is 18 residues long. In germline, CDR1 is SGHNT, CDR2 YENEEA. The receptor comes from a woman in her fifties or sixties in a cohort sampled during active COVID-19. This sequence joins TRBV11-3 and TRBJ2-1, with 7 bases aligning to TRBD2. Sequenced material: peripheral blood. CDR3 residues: CASSLDSGTTSSYNEQFF. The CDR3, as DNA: TGTGCCAGCAGCTTAGATTCCGGGACTACGAGCTCCTACAATGAGCAGTTCTTC.